What follows are 15 T cell receptor beta chains derived from one specimen sequenced in a study of blood T cells in healthy people across ages. PCR was performed a second time for about 7 to 11 cycles using a sample-barcoded 5' primer and a J-beta primer mix. TCRdb itself ran the 5' RACE reads through MiXCR, one entry per CDR3 protein. The repertoire holds about 1.8 million distinct CDR3 sequences, with about 50% as singletons. The specimen was blood. Receptor source: a woman in her thirties or forties in good health.

In DNA, the CDR3 is TGCAGTCATGACAGGGGAGACTATGGCTACACCTTC. Its translation: CSHDRGDYGYTF. The chain uses TRBV20-1 and TRBJ1-2, with 8 positions matching TRBD1. The germline gives CDR1 DFQATT, CDR2 SNEGSKA (reference sequence). The CDR3 loop spans 12 amino acids. J was trimmed by 3 bases and V by 8 bases; bases with no gene match: 5.

This chain links TRBV9 with TRBJ2-3; 7 bases fit TRBD1. The CDR3 is 15 amino acids. Germline V gene data show CDR1 as SGDLS and CDR2 as YYNGEE. The J segment lost 0 bases and the V segment lost 5 bases, leaving 6 bases of the junction unmatched. The CDR3 loop reads CASRRGQLSTDTQYF. The CDR3 nucleotides are TGTGCCAGCAGGAGGGGACAGCTTAGCACAGATACGCAGTATTTT.

The table lists this clonotype with a few counts. The rearrangement links TRBV20-1 to TRBJ2-4; D might be TRBD1 (7 bases). Trimming took 5 bases from V and 7 from J, leaving 18 bases between them. Per the germline V gene, CDR1 is DFQATT and CDR2 is SNEGSKA (reference sequence). The CDR3 contains 14 residues. The CDR3 DNA sequence: TGCAGTGCTCAGGGGGGCAGGGATAGGAACATTCAGTACTTC. This translates into CSAQGGRDRNIQYF.

The CDR3 nucleotides are TGTGCCTACCGAGGGGGCGCTGGGGCCAACGTCCTGACTTTC. Protein: CAYRGGAGANVLTF. V and J are TRBV7-9 and TRBJ2-6, with 7 bases fitting TRBD1. Germline-derived CDR1 and CDR2 are SEHNR and FQNEAQ (reference sequence). Losses at the gene ends were 11 bases for V and 2 bases for J; bases not matched to a gene: 6. This CDR3 has 14 amino acids.

The chain joins TRBV7-6 to TRBJ2-7, with D possibly matching TRBD1 (5 bases). TRBJ2-5 explains the end of the DNA better; the J call may be wrong. Germline values: CDR1 SGHVS, CDR2 FNYEAQ. This CDR3 has 16 residues. Written as DNA, the CDR3 is TGTGCCAGCATCCTTCAGGGCCCAGCAAGGTGGGAGACCCAGTACTTC. Translation: CASILQGPARWETQYF.

This chain connects TRBV4-2 to TRBJ2-4, with 11 bases aligning to TRBD1. The J segment lost 5 bases and the V segment lost 1 base, leaving 4 bases of the junction unmatched. The CDR3 loop spans 16 amino acids. Germline CDR1 reads LGHNA; CDR2 reads YNFKEQ. The CDR3 DNA reads as TGTGCCAGCAGCCAAGGGACAGGGGGCTTGGAAAACATTCAGTACTTC. It encodes CASSQGTGGLENIQYF.

This clonotype was seen ten or more times. V gene TRBV7-9 combines with J gene TRBJ2-7; perhaps D is TRBD1 or TRBD2 (6 bases each). CDR1 is SEHNR and CDR2 is FQNEAQ in the germline V gene (reference sequence). Trimming took off 8 bases at V and 1 base at J, with 18 bases between the two ends. CDR3 length: 15 residues. The CDR3 spells CASRTGAAPSYEQYF. CDR3 DNA: TGTGCCAGCCGAACGGGGGCGGCGCCGTCCTACGAGCAGTACTTC.

The chain has TRBV20-1 and TRBJ1-2; D possibly corresponds to TRBD1 (5 bases). The CDR3 length is 14 residues. With 3 bases removed from V and 4 bases from J, the gap between germline ends came to 15 bases. Germline lookup yields CDR1 DFQATT and CDR2 SNEGSKA (reference sequence). In nucleotides, the CDR3 is TGCAGTGCTAGGCCGGTACAGGAACCCTATGGCTACACCTTC. It yields the protein CSARPVQEPYGYTF.

This chain links TRBV4-3 with TRBJ1-2, with 7 positions matching TRBD1. This CDR3 contains 16 residues. Germline V gene data show CDR1 as LGHNA and CDR2 as YSLEER. The junction had 13 bases not matched to a gene; V was cut back by 4 bases and J by 5 bases. For the CDR3, the DNA is TGCGCCAGCAGCCCGAATAGACAGGGCCCTAGGTATGGCTACACCTTC. Translated: CASSPNRQGPRYGYTF.

V gene TRBV6-5 combines with J gene TRBJ1-2; 9 bases are a match to TRBD1. The CDR3 is 15 amino acids. Germline-derived CDR1 and CDR2 are MNHEY and SVGAGI. J was trimmed by 2 bases and V by 7 bases; bases with no gene match: 8. The CDR3 spells CASKEATGGNYGYTF. The CDR3 DNA reads TGTGCCAGCAAAGAGGCGACAGGGGGAAACTATGGCTACACCTTC.

This clonotype was counted once. The chain combines TRBV25-1 with TRBJ1-2, with D tentatively TRBD1 (5 bases). The CDR3 length is 14 residues. Germline CDR1 reads MGHDK; CDR2 reads SYGVNS. Trimming took off 2 bases at V and 8 bases at J, with 15 bases between the two ends. CDR3 residues: CASSEGQGLGGYTF. The CDR3 nucleotides are TGTGCCAGCAGTGAAGGGCAGGGTCTTGGAGGCTACACCTTC.

Ten or more counts support this clonotype. The V call is TRBV7-2, the J call TRBJ2-3, with D hard to call. The assigned J gene may be wrong: the sequence end matches TRBJ2-5 better. CDR3 size: 11 residues. CDR1 and CDR2 from the germline V gene are SGHTA and FQGNSA. Here the CDR3 DNA reads TGTGCCAGCAGCTTAGTAGGGACCCAGTACTTC. This encodes CASSLVGTQYF.

The chain employs TRBV4-3 and TRBJ2-5; TRBD2 is a possible D gene (5 bases). CDR3 size: 13 residues. Trimming left V 3 bases short and J 11 bases short, with 16 bases between. Germline V gene lookup returns CDR1 LGHNA and CDR2 YSLEER. For the CDR3, the DNA is TGCGCCAGCAGCCACTCTTACGGGAAGGAGCAGTACTTC. Its translation: CASSHSYGKEQYF.

The rearrangement joins TRBV12-5 to TRBJ1-2; the D is unclear. Per the germline V gene, CDR1 is LGHNT and CDR2 is FRNRAP. The CDR3 is 15 amino acids. The germline V and J ends were trimmed by 4 bases and 7 bases, with 19 bases remaining between them. The CDR3 sequence is CASGWAEGLRGGYTF. The CDR3 DNA reads TGTGCTAGTGGTTGGGCCGAGGGTCTCCGAGGTGGCTACACCTTC.

The gene calls are TRBV4-3 and TRBJ2-5, with D possibly being TRBD1 or TRBD2 (6 bases each). The CDR3 extends over 15 amino acids. V was clipped by 4 bases and J by 11 bases, with 23 bases between them. Germline V gene sequence: CDR1 LGHNA, CDR2 YSLEER. The CDR3, as DNA: TGCGCCAGCAGCCGAACAGGGTTGGGGGGTGTGGAGCAGTACTTC. It encodes CASSRTGLGGVEQYF.